The clone carrying this T cell receptor beta chain appeared a few times. No antigen is known for it. CDR3 length: 16 amino acids. Trimming took off 0 bases at V and 0 bases at J, with 11 bases between the two ends. Germline loops: CDR1 SGHRS, CDR2 YFSETQ. This record comes from a study of naive and memory T cell subsets. Whole-study results and caveats: Especially in CD8 cells, naive repertoires contained a few larger clonotypes, possibly CD45RA-re-expressing memory cells.

CD4 T cells were positively selected, then CD8 T cells from the CD4-negative fraction. Cells stained for CD3, CD4, CD8, CD45RA, CD27 and viability were sorted into four CD45RA/CD27 subsets. Two oligonucleotides, mixed equimolar, formed the beta constant-region primer covering TRBC1 and TRBC2. Nested alpha and beta constant-region primers with the SP2 primer drove four PCR rounds on ligated cDNA. One entry per CDR3 protein results from TCRdb running MiXCR on the UMI-ligation and nested PCR reads. The data contain about 150,000 distinct CDR3 sequences, roughly 23% of them seen just once; the ten biggest clones take up over 0.09%.

The specimen was naive CD4+ T cells from blood. The TCR sequence derives from a human donor in good health. This rearrangement joins TRBV5-1 to TRBJ2-3; possibly TRBD1 for D (6 bases). This CDR3 is CASSLDGTPSTDTQYF. The CDR3 region has the DNA TGCGCCAGCAGCTTGGACGGGACACCTAGCACAGATACGCAGTATTTT.